This TCR beta chain was recovered during a study of blood T cell repertoires in COVID-19. Generated by immunoSEQ multiplex PCR, the TCRdb table keeps only in-frame clones and is missing some. This table has around 200,000 clones, 85% appearing once. Germline V gene data show CDR1 as LGHDT and CDR2 as YNNKEL (reference sequence). V dropped 3 bases and J dropped 3; count of bases not matched to a gene: 8. The CDR3 totals 16 residues. The chain couples TRBV3-1 (or the pseudogene TRBV3-2) to TRBJ2-5; 9 positions match TRBD1. The origin of this receptor is a man aged 35-49 years who had recovered from COVID-19. Sample: PBMCs or T cells enriched from blood (not recorded which). The CDR3 protein is CASSHGSGQGKETQYF. The CDR3, as DNA: TGTGCCAGCAGCCATGGGTCGGGACAGGGAAAAGAGACCCAGTACTTC.